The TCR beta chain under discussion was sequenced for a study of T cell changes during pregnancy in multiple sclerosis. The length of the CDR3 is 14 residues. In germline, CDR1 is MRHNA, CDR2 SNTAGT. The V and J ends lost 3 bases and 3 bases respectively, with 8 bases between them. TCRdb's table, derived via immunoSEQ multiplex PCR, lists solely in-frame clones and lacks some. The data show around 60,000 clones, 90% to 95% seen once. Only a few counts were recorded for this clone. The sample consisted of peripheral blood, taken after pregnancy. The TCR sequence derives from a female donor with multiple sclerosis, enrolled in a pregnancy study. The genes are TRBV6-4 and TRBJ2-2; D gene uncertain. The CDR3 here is CASSDGPDTGELFF. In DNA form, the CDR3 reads TGTGCCAGCAGTGATGGGCCGGACACCGGGGAGCTGTTTTTT.